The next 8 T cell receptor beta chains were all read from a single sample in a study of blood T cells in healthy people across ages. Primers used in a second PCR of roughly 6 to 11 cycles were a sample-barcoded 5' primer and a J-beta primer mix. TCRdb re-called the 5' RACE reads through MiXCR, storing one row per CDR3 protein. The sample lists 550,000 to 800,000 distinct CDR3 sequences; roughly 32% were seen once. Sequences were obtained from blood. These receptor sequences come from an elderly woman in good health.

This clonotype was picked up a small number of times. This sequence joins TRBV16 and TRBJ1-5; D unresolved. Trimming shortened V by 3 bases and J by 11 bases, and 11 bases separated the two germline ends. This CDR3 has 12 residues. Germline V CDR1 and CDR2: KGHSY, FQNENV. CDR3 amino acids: CASSQRSTTQHF. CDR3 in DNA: TGTGCCAGCAGCCAGCGTAGCACGACCCAGCATTTT.

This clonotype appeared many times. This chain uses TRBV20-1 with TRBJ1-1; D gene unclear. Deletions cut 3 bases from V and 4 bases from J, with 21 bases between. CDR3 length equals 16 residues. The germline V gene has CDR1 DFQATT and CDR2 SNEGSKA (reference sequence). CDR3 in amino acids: CSARSAVHRVGTEAFF. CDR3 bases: TGCAGTGCTAGGTCAGCCGTGCATCGGGTTGGCACTGAAGCTTTCTTT.

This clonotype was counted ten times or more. CDR3 in amino acids: CSARDQGASYEQYF. Here the CDR3 DNA reads TGCAGTGCTAGAGATCAGGGGGCCTCCTACGAGCAGTACTTC. The rearrangement links TRBV20-1 to TRBJ2-7, with 8 bases lining up with TRBD1. The V gene end was trimmed by 0 bases and the J gene end by 0 bases; junction bases not matched to a gene: 1. This CDR3 region has 14 residues. Germline loops: CDR1 DFQATT, CDR2 SNEGSKA (reference sequence).

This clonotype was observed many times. CDR3 sequence: CASSPDSSSNQPQHF. CDR3 DNA sequence: TGTGCCAGCAGCCCGGACAGTTCCAGCAATCAGCCCCAGCATTTT. V is TRBV7-2 and J is TRBJ1-5; tentative D call: TRBD1 (6 bases). The CDR3 spans 15 residues. The V gene's germline CDR1 is SGHTA and CDR2 FQGNSA. V dropped 5 bases and J dropped 1 base, with 12 bases sitting between them.

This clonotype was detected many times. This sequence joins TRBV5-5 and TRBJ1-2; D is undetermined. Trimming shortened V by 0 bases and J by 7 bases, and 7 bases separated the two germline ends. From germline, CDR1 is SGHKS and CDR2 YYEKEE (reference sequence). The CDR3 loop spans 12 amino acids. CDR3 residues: CASSLAQGGYTF. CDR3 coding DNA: TGTGCCAGCAGCTTGGCCCAAGGTGGCTACACCTTC. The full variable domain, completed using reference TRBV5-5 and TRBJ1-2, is DAGVTQSPTHLIKTRGQQVTLRCSPISGHKSVSWYQQVLGQGPQFIFQYYEKEERGRGNFPDRFSARQFPNYSSELNVNALLLGDSALYLCASSLAQGGYTFGSGTRLTVV.

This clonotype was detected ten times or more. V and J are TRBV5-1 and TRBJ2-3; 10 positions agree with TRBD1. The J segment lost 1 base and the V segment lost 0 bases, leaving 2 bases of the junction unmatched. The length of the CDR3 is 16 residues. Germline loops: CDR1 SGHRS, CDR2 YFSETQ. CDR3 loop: CASSLAGTGGTDTQYF. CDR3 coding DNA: TGCGCCAGCAGCTTGGCCGGGACAGGGGGCACAGATACGCAGTATTTT.

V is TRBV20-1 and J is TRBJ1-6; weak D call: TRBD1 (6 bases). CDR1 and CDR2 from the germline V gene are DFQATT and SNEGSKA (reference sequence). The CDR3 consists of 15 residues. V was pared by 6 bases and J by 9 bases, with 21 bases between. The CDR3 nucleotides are TGCAGTGCGGAACCTCCGACAGGATCAGCTTCACCCCTCCACTTT. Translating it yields CSAEPPTGSASPLHF.

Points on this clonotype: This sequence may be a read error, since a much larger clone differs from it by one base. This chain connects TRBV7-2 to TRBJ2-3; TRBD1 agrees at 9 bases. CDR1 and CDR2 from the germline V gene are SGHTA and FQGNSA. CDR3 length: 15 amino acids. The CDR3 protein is CASSPGTGFTGTQYF. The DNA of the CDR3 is TGTGCCAGCAGCCCAGGGACAGGGTTCACAGGTACGCAGTATTTT.